A single T cell receptor (beta chain) is shown here with its context. This clonotype was observed a handful of times. This clone's antigen is unknown. No much larger clone exists at a distance of one base, and base qualities are not known. For CDR1 and CDR2, the germline V gene lists SQVTM and ANQGSEA. The V end loses 7 bases and the J end loses 0 bases, and a stretch of 7 bases separates them. Reading from cysteine to phenylalanine, the CDR3 counts 12 amino acids. The sequence is cut down to CDR3 DNA, 36 bases in frame from base 1. The 39 donors, aged about 6 to 95 years, were systemically healthy Caucasian individuals from Russia. Each donor gave 8 to 10 milliliters of peripheral blood, collected into EDTA-treated Vacutainer tubes. PBMCs were isolated by Ficoll-Paque density-gradient centrifugation, with at least 7 million obtained per sample. Trizol reagent was used to extract total RNA from PBMCs, with at least 6 micrograms per sample. The percentages of naive CD45RAhigh/CD27high T cells were determined by flow cytometry on a PBMC aliquot from every donor.

The data stem from a study of blood T cells in healthy people across ages (dated by TCRdb to about 2015). Regarding the complete study: Template switching captured roughly one uniquely barcoded TCR beta cDNA molecule per two T cells in model experiments. The study measured age-related changes in TCR beta repertoire diversity using deep sequencing normalized with unique cDNA molecular identifiers. The donors were divided into four age groups: young (average around 16 years), middle-aged (over 35), aged (about 56) and long-lived (around 87). To avoid experimental bias, donors of different ages were distributed randomly across sequencing lanes. For two donors (one aged 18 to 29 and one aged 80 or older), the study analyzed two additional independent replicas of 1 million unique cDNA reads from the same blood draw. The investigation overall reported the following: Because profiling used bulk unsorted PBMCs, naive and antigen-experienced compartments could not be compared conclusively. Observed TCR beta diversity per million T cells fell roughly linearly with age, and a significant reduction was already apparent by age about 36. Estimates of total diversity based on one million sequenced T cells were considered lower bounds and underestimates. Compared with the aged group, the long-lived group had more naive CD4+ T cells, fewer expanded clones and increased TCR diversity, suggesting age selection. There was a strong correlation between observed TCR beta diversity and the percentage of naive T cells measured by flow cytometry. Because donor CMV infection status was unknown, age-related changes in expanded clonotypes were potentially confounded.

Libraries were constructed by 5' RACE. Sequencing was carried out with an Illumina HiSeq 2500. A second PCR of roughly 7 to 11 cycles was performed with a sample-barcoded 5' primer and a J-beta primer mix. Each TCR beta cDNA molecule received a unique molecular identifier from a template-switch 5' adaptor carrying 12 random nucleotides. Each sample yielded at least 3 million CDR3-containing paired-end reads. All of the RNA was converted into first-strand cDNA using the Mint cDNA synthesis kit, with a TRBC-specific oligonucleotide serving as the primer. After uracil-DNA glycosylase treatment, a first 18-cycle PCR used universal primers M1SS and BC2_uni_R on all cDNA. In the source study's methods: For normalization, 1 million high-quality reads, each with a distinct molecular identifier, were randomly selected from each sample. Reads with shared molecular identifiers were discarded instead of being binned into consensus sequences. MiTCR, with a Q25 quality threshold and the strictest error-elimination algorithm, was used for CDR3 identification, clonotype clustering and error correction. Lower-bound total TCR beta diversity was estimated with a nonparametric unseen species model using Euler transformation. The public sequencing data were trimmed at Q25 with fastp and processed into clonotypes with MiXCR by TCRdb, which kept only in-frame beta chains. A single entry per CDR3 protein holds the most common genes and DNA from its merged rows. The V and J calls, along with clone size, are taken from TCRdb and not from the paper's own processing. The sample profile shows 700,000 or so distinct CDR3 sequences; approximately 21% of them were found once. The ten largest clones represent roughly 22% of the sample.

This clonotype was sampled from a man between 70 and 80 years old in good health. The material sequenced was blood. The chain links TRBV29-1 with TRBJ2-4; the D call could be TRBD1 or TRBD2, with each sharing 5 bases. This receptor has the CDR3 CSARGAKNIQYF. The DNA sequence is given as TGCAGCGCGAGGGGAGCCAAAAACATTCAGTACTTC.